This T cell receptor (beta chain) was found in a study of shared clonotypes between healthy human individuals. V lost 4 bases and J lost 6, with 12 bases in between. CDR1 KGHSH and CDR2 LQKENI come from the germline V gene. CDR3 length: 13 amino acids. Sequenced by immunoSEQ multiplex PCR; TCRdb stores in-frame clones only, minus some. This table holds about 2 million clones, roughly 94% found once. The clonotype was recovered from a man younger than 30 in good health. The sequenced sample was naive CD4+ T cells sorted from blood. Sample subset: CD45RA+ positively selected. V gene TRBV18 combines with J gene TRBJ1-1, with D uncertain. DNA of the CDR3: TGTGCCAGCTCACGCGAGGTTGGTGCTGAAGCTTTCTTT. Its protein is CASSREVGAEAFF.